One TCR beta chain is described in this entry. The antigen this receptor binds is unknown. No base-level quality is on record; no much larger clone is a single base apart. The data originate from a study of identical twins (dated by TCRdb to 2016 to 2017). Concerning the study at large: To test whether fetal clonotypes persist, this study deep-sequenced TCR alpha and beta repertoires from monozygotic twins, from unrelated adults of various ages, and from cord blood. To rule out contamination, the twin experiments were replicated at different times with different library preparation protocols. The full study reports these points: Because the same donors could not be followed over many years, the conclusions relied on cross-sectional statistical analysis. The excess sharing between twins in beta out-of-frame sequences was weaker because fewer shared sequences reduced the signal-to-noise ratio. Abundant cord blood beta clonotypes had fewer insertions, young adult naive repertoires showed a similar but weaker trend, and memory repertoires showed no such trend. Out-of-frame TCR alpha sharing in monozygotic twins was systematically underestimated by recombination models, whereas sharing between unrelated individuals was in agreement with the recombination models. Compared with coincidental sharing between unrelated individuals, out-of-frame TCR alpha sequences shared between twins had an excess of sequences with low generation probability. Invariant T cells such as MAIT and iNKT could partly confound zero-insertion analyses, although diverse VJ usage argued against such confounding for most clonotypes.

Library preparation was by 5' RACE. The instrument given in TCRdb is Illumina HiSeq 2000. A universal primer binding site was introduced by template switching, and a unique molecular identifier was present in the final cDNA, enabling accurate counting of TCR cDNA molecules. Specific primers in the conserved constant-segment region were used to synthesize first-strand cDNA for the TCR alpha and beta chains. To control for contamination, every cDNA library was double barcoded, receiving both a SMART-Mk sample barcode and Illumina barcodes. TruSeq adapter sequences along with Illumina sample barcodes were introduced in two successive PCR steps. Sequencing of the TCR alpha and beta cDNA libraries was done on the Illumina HiSeq platform using custom primers. From the authors' description of their analysis: Unique molecular identifiers were extracted from raw reads with MiGEC, and CDR3 positions were determined with MiXCR. For each individual, recombination models were inferred using an EM algorithm with the repgenHMM and IGoR tools. The analysis of shared clonotypes was done with the tcR package in R, with sharing normalized by the product of cloneset sizes. To study raw recombination free of thymic and clonal selection effects, out-of-frame nonproductive sequences were analyzed. Starting from the raw public reads, TCRdb applied fastp trimming at Q25, assembled clones with MiXCR and retained in-frame beta chains. A single entry per CDR3 protein holds the most common genes and DNA from its merged rows. TCRdb's processing, not the authors', yielded these V and J calls. A total of 750,000 to 950,000 distinct CDR3 sequences appear in this sample, more than 9% of them only once. The top ten clonotypes cover around 1.6% of the sample.

Only healthy Caucasian donors were included. The twin cohort comprised three pairs of female monozygotic twins, all aged roughly 18 to 29 years. Peripheral blood mononuclear cells were used as the source from which RNA for TCR libraries was isolated. The germline V gene sets CDR1 to ENHRY and CDR2 to SYGVKD. The CDR3 runs 16 amino acids, cysteine and phenylalanine included. CDR3 DNA is the only sequence kept; it has 48 bases, read in frame from the first base. Germline trimming: 5 bases from V, 8 bases from J; junction bases outside gene matches: 11. This same sample was also taken into another study, of yellow fever vaccine responses in identical twins. According to the second study: According to the authors, the vaccine-induced T cell response in identical twins seemed to be partly convergent and partly specific to each individual. Focusing on identical twins, the study followed the T cell clones that responded to the vaccine, and did so with precision.

The chain joins TRBV10-3 to TRBJ2-4; 11 bases in between match TRBD2. Specimen: PBMCs. This clonotype was obtained from a woman between 18 and 29 years old in good health. The CDR3 is CAISSGTSGRDDIQYF. The DNA reads as follows: TGTGCCATCAGTTCCGGGACTAGCGGCCGGGATGACATTCAGTACTTC.